The clone carrying this TCR beta chain was detected many times. Its matching antigen is unknown. Study-wide points: Larger-cohort validation covered only one TCR beta V-J rearrangement. Tumor Treg TCRs overlapped most with tumor naive CD4+ cells. Tumor memory CD4+ T cell TCR gene usage clustered with blood and lymph node memory CD4+ cells and lymph node naive CD4+ cells.

After constant-region reverse-primer amplification, full-length variable regions underwent semi-nested PCR with Nested Universal Primer A. TCRdb re-analysed the 5' RACE reads in MiXCR, keeping a single row per CDR3 protein. The table lists about 55,000 distinct CDR3 sequences, roughly 20% of them singletons. Cells sorted as Tregs were CD4+, CD25+ and CD127-/low. V dropped 6 bases and J dropped 0 bases, with 11 bases sitting between them. Germline-derived CDR1 and CDR2 are SGHVS and FQNEAQ. This CDR3 has 14 residues. The chain joins TRBV7-8 to TRBJ1-1; no definite D call. The TCR comes from a female donor with breast cancer. Sequencing used tumor-infiltrating Tregs sorted from the breast tumor. CDR3: CASSAVTVNTEAFF. The CDR3 region has the DNA TGTGCCAGCAGTGCCGTAACAGTGAACACTGAAGCTTTCTTT.